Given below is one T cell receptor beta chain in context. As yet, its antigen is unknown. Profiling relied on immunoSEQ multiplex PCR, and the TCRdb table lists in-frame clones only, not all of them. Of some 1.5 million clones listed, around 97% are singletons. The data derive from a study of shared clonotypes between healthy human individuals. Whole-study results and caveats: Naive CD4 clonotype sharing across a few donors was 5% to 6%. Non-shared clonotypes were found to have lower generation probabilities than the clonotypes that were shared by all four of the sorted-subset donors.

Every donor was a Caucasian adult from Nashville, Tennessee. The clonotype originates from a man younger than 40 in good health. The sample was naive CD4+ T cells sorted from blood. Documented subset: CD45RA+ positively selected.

The CDR3 sequence is CASSLAGSSEAFF. The CDR3, as DNA: TGCGCCAGCAGCTTGGCCGGGTCTTCAGAAGCTTTCTTT. The chain uses TRBV5-1 and TRBJ1-1; no reliable D call. CDR1 is SGHRS and CDR2 is YFSETQ in the germline V gene. Trimming cost V 0 bases and J 8 bases, with 11 bases left between them. There are 13 residues in the CDR3.